What follows is one T cell receptor beta chain and its context. Which antigen it targets is not known. Base-call qualities are not available, and no considerably larger clone is one nucleotide away. The hyperthyroidism patients were between 18 and 65 years old and newly diagnosed, with a disease duration of less than 2 months. Exclusion was applied to patients with uncontrolled infections, other autoimmune diseases, pregnancy or lactation. Clinical symptoms, serum thyroxine and TRAb, thyroid ultrasound, and orbital computed tomography formed the basis for the diagnoses. Blood from progressor patients was collected at the time of first diagnosis with hyperthyroidism, before any ophthalmopathy symptoms had appeared. PBMCs were isolated from more than 9 ml of fresh peripheral blood by Ficoll-Paque density gradient centrifugation. Patients classed as progressors first received a Graves' hyperthyroidism diagnosis and then went on to develop ophthalmopathy during follow-up. Total RNA was extracted using Trizol reagent, and RNA quality was assessed on an Agilent 2100 Bioanalyzer.

This record comes from a study of T cells in Graves' hyperthyroidism and ophthalmopathy (dated by TCRdb to about 2019). Notes on the research overall: Peripheral blood samples were taken at the time of initial diagnosis, prior to any treatment. To identify distinguishing TCR V-J signatures, a discovery cohort of 100 or so patients was used, comprising approximately 40 with Graves' ophthalmopathy and approximately 57 with stable Graves' hyperthyroidism. Whether ophthalmopathy could be predicted prospectively was tested in an independent validation cohort made up of under 20 hyperthyroidism patients plus 17 patients who later progressed to ophthalmopathy. The approximately 98 discovery patients were randomly divided into training and test sets at a 7:3 ratio. The study also compared thyroid tissue and blood T-cell repertoires from 6 or 7 Graves' hyperthyroidism patients. After sampling, hyperthyroidism patients received methimazole starting at 30 mg daily, and ophthalmopathy patients received high-dose intravenous methylprednisolone. The paper describes TCR Vbeta CDR3 sequencing of 120 to 150 peripheral blood samples, made up of about 41 ophthalmopathy patients, 70 to 75 hyperthyroidism patients and some 17 progressor patients. Results and caveats for the whole study, not just this receptor: Ophthalmopathy was separated from stable hyperthyroidism by a 13 V-J signature model, with approximately 90% sensitivity and 81% to 82% specificity obtained in cross-validation and 80%/75% obtained in testing. During validation, the model predicted progression to ophthalmopathy a median of around 7 months ahead of onset, with almost 71% sensitivity and about 72% specificity. Most expanded thyroid clonotypes (frequency above 0.001) were also detected in blood, suggesting blood repertoires may reflect thyroid immune responses. Sample size was not statistically predetermined, and blinding of investigators to group allocation was not performed.

Trimming takes 6 bases off V and 2 bases off J; junction bases not matched to a gene: 6. Including cysteine and phenylalanine, the CDR3 has 14 amino acids. Only CDR3 DNA is held: 42 bases, read in frame from base 1. Amplification of TCR beta CDR3 regions was carried out from RNA transcripts. A first-round RT-PCR of the TCR CDR3 used the HTBI primer set with the Qiagen OneStep RT-PCR kit. A second multiplex PCR round built the libraries, followed by size selection and purification. Sequencing of the libraries was done on an Illumina HiSeq2000 using paired-end 100 bp reads. The published analysis was carried out like this. SOAPnuke was used to process the raw data, throwing out any read that contained adapters or uncalled bases, had a mean Phred below 15, or lacked an exact constant-primer or identifier match. COPE v1.2.5 was used to merge the high-quality paired reads, and each unique nucleotide sequence was defined as a clonotype. MiTCR v1.1 was used to align clonotypes to the IMGT TRBV, TRBD and TRBJ reference segments. The analysis was restricted to V-J combinations with a frequency above 0.0001, which together covered 99.2% of the repertoires. The TCS score was defined as the ratio of F50 (clonal expansion) to E x V (chaos), calculated using BLOSUM62-based TCRdist between CDR3 peptides within each V-J. Welch's t-statistics and random forest reduced approximately 520 V-J features to roughly 13, which were used in a naive Bayes classifier (R e1071). TCRdb redid the processing of the public reads, applying fastp at Q25 and MiXCR, and retained in-frame beta chains. Each CDR3 protein gets just one entry, which takes the most common genes and DNA from the rows behind it. TCRdb, not the original authors, processed these V and J calls. The sample contains fewer than 300,000 distinct CDR3 sequences, 25% of them found a single time. The top ten constitute approximately 30% of the sample.

The V and J segments used are TRBV12-3 or TRBV12-4 and TRBJ1-1; TRBD1 matches 7 bases in the middle. The source of this sequence is a man in his forties or fifties with Graves' hyperthyroidism that later progressed to Graves' ophthalmopathy. The source material was blood. The CDR3: CASSTTGTNTEAFF. The nucleotide sequence is TGTGCCAGCAGCACGACAGGGACAAACACTGAAGCTTTCTTT.